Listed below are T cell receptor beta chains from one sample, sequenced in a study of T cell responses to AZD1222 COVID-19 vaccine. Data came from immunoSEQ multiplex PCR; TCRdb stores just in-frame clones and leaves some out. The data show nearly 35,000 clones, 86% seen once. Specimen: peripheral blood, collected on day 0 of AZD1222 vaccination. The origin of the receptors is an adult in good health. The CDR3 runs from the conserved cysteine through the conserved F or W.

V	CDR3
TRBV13	CASSQRTGYNEKLFF
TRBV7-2	CASSLVGSYPDEQFF
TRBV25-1	CASSDRGNQPQHF
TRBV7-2	CASTLRGTDTQYF
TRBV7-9	CASSPPKGTGELFF
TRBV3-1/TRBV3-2	CASSPQTLAGVGEQYF
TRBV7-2	CASSPRGAASYEQYF
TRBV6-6	CASRDRGNTEAFF
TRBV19	CASQVGEGLPGELFF
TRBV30	CAWSTGTNTEAFF
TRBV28	CASRHRGYSTDTQYF
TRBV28	CASSLGGAGQPQHF
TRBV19	CASSRRQGNTEAFF
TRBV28	CASSFLDRPSYNSPLHF
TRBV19	CASTLGKGMNTEAFF
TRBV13	CASSLPGQMNTEAFF
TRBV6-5	CASSYGVEQYF